This T cell receptor beta chain is drawn from a study of T cell repertoires in cytomegalovirus infection. Notes on the study in general: The ex vivo response was dominated by HLA-C-restricted CMV-specific TCR beta clonotypes. Adding up the frequency of public TCR beta families identified people who carried CMV plus the relevant HLA.

Deletions cut 8 bases from V and 1 base from J, with 8 bases between. The length of the CDR3 is 12 residues. CDR1 and CDR2 (germline): MNHEY, SVGEGT. Via MiXCR, TCRdb re-called the reads, giving one row per CDR3 protein. The table lists a few hundred thousand distinct CDR3 sequences, 9.1% of them singletons. This clonotype turned up a few times. The antigen is unknown. Input material: PBMCs. This chain links TRBV6-2 or TRBV6-3 with TRBJ1-1; a weak D match, TRBD1 (5 bases). This TCR derives from a human donor in good health (CMV status not recorded). Some clones in this sample may be carry-over from other donors' samples. DNA of the CDR3: TGTGCCAGCGGTGGGACGAACACTGAAGCTTTCTTT. It encodes CASGGTNTEAFF.